This T cell receptor (beta chain) was identified in a study of regulatory T cells in long-lasting Graves disease. Study-wide points: Reduced TCR diversity was observed in persistent Graves' patients versus newly diagnosed patients.

Germline values: CDR1 SGHTA, CDR2 FQGNSA. The CDR3 has 14 amino acids. With 5 bases removed from V and 4 bases from J, the gap between germline ends came to 12 bases. The sample holds many counts of this clonotype. Its antigen is not identified. TCR beta libraries were built with iRepertoire HTBI primers and Arm-PCR of CDR3 regions. TCRdb recomputed calls from the multiplex PCR reads with MiXCR, one row per CDR3 protein. The table shows roughly 400,000 distinct CDR3 sequences, with around 16% occurring only once. The time point denotes: newly diagnosed GD, antithyroid drugs for less than 3 months. PBMC RNA served as the TCR library source. EDTA tubes received about 10 milliliters of collected peripheral blood. The same data also contributed to another study, on T cells in Graves' hyperthyroidism and ophthalmopathy. From that report: Clinical symptoms, serum thyroxine and TRAb, thyroid ultrasound and orbital computed tomography were used for the diagnoses. The model's output predicted ophthalmopathy at a median of approximately 6.5 months prior to onset.

The specimen was peripheral blood mononuclear cells (PBMCs), collected at new diagnosis, from a patient treated with antithyroid drugs. The rearrangement joins TRBV7-2 to TRBJ2-1; no reliable D call. The TCR sequence derives from a middle-aged woman with Graves disease. The CDR3 sequence: CASSRGPGYNEQFF. The DNA for the CDR3 is TGTGCCAGCAGCCGAGGCCCCGGTTACAATGAGCAGTTCTTC.